These 21 T cell receptor beta chains originate from one sample sequenced in a study of shared clonotypes between healthy human individuals. Profiled with immunoSEQ multiplex PCR; TCRdb holds only in-frame clones, not every one. Altogether 2 million to 2.5 million clones are present, approximately 94% being singletons, with the ten largest covering around 0.13%. The sequenced sample consisted of naive CD4+ T cells sorted from blood. The subset: CD45RA+ positively selected. The receptor set was obtained from a man between 18 and 29 years old in good health.

A single count supports this clone. The CDR3 loop reads CASSVGTSGITDTQYF. In DNA form, the CDR3 reads TGTGCCAGCAGCGTGGGGACTAGCGGGATAACAGATACGCAGTATTTT. V is TRBV9 and J is TRBJ2-3; 13 positions match TRBD2. After removal of 2 bases from V and 3 bases from J, the junction contained 3 bases not matched to a gene. Germline CDR1 and CDR2: SGDLS and YYNGEE. The CDR3 contains 16 residues.

The V call is TRBV6-5, the J call TRBJ2-3, with 7 positions matching TRBD2. The CDR3 is 13 amino acids. V gave up 2 bases and J gave up 9 bases; unmatched junction bases: 5. Germline loops: CDR1 MNHEY, CDR2 SVGAGI. The CDR3 region is CASSYEPGGTQYF. CDR3 coding DNA: TGTGCCAGCAGTTACGAGCCCGGGGGGACGCAGTATTTT.

V usage is TRBV6-6 and J usage is TRBJ1-1; TRBD1 matches 9 bases. The CDR3 spans 16 residues. CDR1 is MNHNY, CDR2 SVGAGI, per germline (reference sequence). J gave up 0 bases and V 5 bases, and 7 bases lay outside the gene matches. Here the CDR3 DNA reads TGTGCCAGCAGTCAACAGGGGGCGCGGGTGAACACTGAAGCTTTCTTT. Its protein is CASSQQGARVNTEAFF.

This CDR3 is CASSFPPRDRGLGYTF. The CDR3 DNA is TGTGCCAGCAGCTTTCCCCCCCGGGACAGGGGGCTTGGCTACACCTTC. The rearrangement joins TRBV5-4 to TRBJ1-2; TRBD1 agrees at 12 bases. Per germline, CDR1 SGHNT and CDR2 YYREEE (reference sequence). V lost 2 bases, J lost 7 bases, and 9 bases stayed unmatched. The CDR3 extends over 16 amino acids.

In regard to this clone: Other DNA variants within this sample encode the same CDR3. J is TRBJ2-1 and V is TRBV5-8; 11 nucleotides agree with TRBD2. V lost 0 bases, J lost 5 bases, and 4 bases stayed unmatched. The CDR3 sequence is 16 residues long. The germline V gene encodes CDR1 SGHTS and CDR2 YDEGEE. The CDR3: CASSLGLAGGHNEQFF. The CDR3, as DNA: TGTGCCAGCAGCTTGGGCCTAGCGGGGGGTCACAATGAGCAGTTCTTC. Using reference TRBV5-8 and TRBJ2-1 for the parts outside the CDR3, the full variable domain is EAGVTQSPTHLIKTRGQQATLRCSPISGHTSVYWYQQALGLGLQFLLWYDEGEERNRGNFPPRFSGRQFPNYSSELNVNALELEDSALYLCASSLGLAGGHNEQFFGPGTRLTVL.

This chain links TRBV7-9 with TRBJ1-1; 7 bases are shared with TRBD1. The CDR3 has 15 residues. V dropped 5 bases and J dropped 5; count of bases not matched to a gene: 11. The germline V gene encodes CDR1 SEHNR and CDR2 FQNEAQ (reference sequence). For the CDR3, the DNA is TGTGCCAGCAGCCCAGGGGGGACAACGCGGACTGAAGCTTTCTTT. Its translation: CASSPGGTTRTEAFF. The whole variable domain, filled in from reference TRBV7-9 and TRBJ1-1, reads DTGVSQNPRHKITKRGQNVTFRCDPISEHNRLYWYRQTLGQGPEFLTYFQNEAQLEKSRLLSDRFSAERPKGSFSTLEIQRTEQGDSAMYLCASSPGGTTRTEAFFGQGTRLTVV.

V is TRBV29-1 and J is TRBJ1-1; tentatively, D is TRBD1 (6 bases). Trimming took off 5 bases at V and 7 bases at J, with 11 bases between the two ends. Germline CDR1 SQVTM, CDR2 ANQGSEA. The CDR3 loop spans 11 amino acids. The CDR3 region is CSVRNRDEAFF. CDR3 DNA: TGCAGCGTTCGGAACAGGGATGAAGCTTTCTTT.

V usage is TRBV9 and J usage is TRBJ2-2; D may correspond to TRBD1 or TRBD2 (6 bases each). The germline CDR1 and CDR2 sequences are SGDLS and YYNGEE. V lost 0 bases and J 6 bases, leaving 15 bases between the germline ends. There are 16 residues in the CDR3. Here the CDR3 DNA reads TGTGCCAGCAGCGTAGACGGGGGCGCTTCTCCCGGGGAGCTGTTTTTT. This encodes CASSVDGGASPGELFF.

The chain has TRBV27 and TRBJ1-1, with D uncertain. The CDR3 totals 13 residues. Trimming left V 5 bases short and J 4 bases short, with 11 bases between. CDR1 is MNHEY, CDR2 SMNVEV, per germline (reference sequence). In DNA form, the CDR3 reads TGTGCCAGCAGTCCCAATACGGGCACTGAAGCTTTCTTT. Amino acids: CASSPNTGTEAFF.

This sequence joins TRBV6-5 and TRBJ1-1; the D is unclear. Germline loops: CDR1 MNHEY, CDR2 SVGAGI. This CDR3 is built from 11 residues. V was cut by 7 bases and J by 7 bases, with 10 bases left in between. The CDR3 DNA reads TGTGCCAGCAACGTAAAGGGTGAAGCTTTCTTT. Its protein product is CASNVKGEAFF.

Worth noting for this clone: Other DNA sequences in the sample encode the same CDR3. V gene TRBV6-5 combines with J gene TRBJ2-1; 9 nucleotides agree with TRBD1. The CDR3 loop spans 14 amino acids. V was clipped by 5 bases and J by 4 bases; unmatched bases: 3. Germline CDR1 and CDR2: MNHEY and SVGAGI. The CDR3 coding sequence is TGTGCCAGCAGTCCCGGGACAGGGTACAATGAGCAGTTCTTC. Translated, it gives CASSPGTGYNEQFF.

J is TRBJ2-5 and V is TRBV18; 11 nucleotides line up with TRBD2. With 3 bases clipped from V and 4 bases from J, the junction kept 7 bases outside the gene matches. Germline V gene data show CDR1 as KGHSH and CDR2 as LQKENI. CDR3 length: 16 residues. This CDR3 is CASSPSQGLAVETQYF. CDR3 bases: TGTGCCAGCTCACCGAGTCAGGGACTAGCGGTAGAGACCCAGTACTTC.

This chain links TRBV28 with TRBJ1-1, with unresolved D. This CDR3 has 10 amino acids. The V gene lost 8 bases and the J gene lost 7 bases, with 8 bases spanning the gap. In germline, CDR1 is MDHEN, CDR2 SYDVKM. In DNA form, the CDR3 reads TGTGCCAGCCAGGCCAATGAAGCTTTCTTT. Translation gives CASQANEAFF.

The V call is TRBV13, the J call TRBJ2-4; D unclear. In germline, CDR1 is PRHDT, CDR2 FYEKMQ (reference sequence). V lost 1 base and J lost 6, with 4 bases in between. This CDR3 is 12 amino acids long. CDR3 sequence (DNA): TGTGCCAGCAGCTTAGAGACAAACATTCAGTACTTC. It codes for CASSLETNIQYF.

On this clone itself: At one end the junction does not follow the germline gene, possibly because of a read error. The rearrangement joins TRBV2 to TRBJ2-7, with D hard to call. CDR3 length equals 13 residues. Per the germline V gene, CDR1 is SNHLY and CDR2 is FYNNEI. CDR3 residues: CASSEALPSPPEF. For the CDR3, the DNA is TGTGCCAGCAGTGAAGCCCTTCCAAGCCCCCCTGAATTC.

This chain joins TRBV7-6 and TRBJ2-7, with TRBD1 as a possible D gene (5 bases). The CDR3 is 12 amino acids. Trimming shortened V by 6 bases and J by 6 bases, and 12 bases separated the two germline ends. CDR1 is SGHVS, CDR2 FNYEAQ, per germline. The CDR3: CASSNPGSEQYF. The CDR3 DNA reads as TGTGCCAGCAGTAATCCAGGGTCCGAGCAGTACTTC.

The chain links TRBV28 to TRBJ1-5, with TRBD1 matching 7 bases. The CDR3 spans 14 residues. Trimming at V came to 2 bases and at J to 7 bases, leaving 5 bases not matched to a gene. Germline CDR1 and CDR2: MDHEN and SYDVKM. The CDR3: CASSLRGQLQPQHF. DNA for the CDR3: TGTGCCAGCAGTTTAAGGGGACAGCTACAGCCCCAGCATTTT.

The chain joins TRBV7-2 to TRBJ1-5, with a tentative D call TRBD1 (6 bases). Trimming took 7 bases from V and 9 from J, leaving 13 bases between them. CDR1 and CDR2 (germline): SGHTA, FQGNSA. This CDR3 has 12 residues. CDR3 DNA: TGTGCCAGCACCAGGGGAGTGATGCCCCAGCATTTT. Protein: CASTRGVMPQHF. Supplemented by reference TRBV7-2 and TRBJ1-5, the full variable domain reads GAGVSQSPSNKVTEKGKDVELRCDPISGHTALYWYRQSLGQGLEFLIYFQGNSAPDKSGLPSDRFSAERTGGSVSTLTIQRTQQEDSAVYLCASTRGVMPQHFGDGTRLSIL.

The chain carries TRBV5-1 and TRBJ1-1, with unresolved D. There are 15 residues in the CDR3. The V end lost 0 bases, the J end lost 5 bases, and 14 bases lay between the germline ends. Per germline, CDR1 SGHRS and CDR2 YFSETQ. CDR3 sequence reads: CASSLVSGSGTEAFF. In nucleotides, the CDR3 is TGCGCCAGCAGCTTGGTTTCCGGGTCTGGGACTGAAGCTTTCTTT. Using reference TRBV5-1 and TRBJ1-1 for the parts outside the CDR3, the full variable domain is KAGVTQTPRYLIKTRGQQVTLSCSPISGHRSVSWYQQTPGQGLQFLFEYFSETQRNKGNFPGRFSGRQFSNSRSEMNVSTLELGDSALYLCASSLVSGSGTEAFFGQGTRLTVV.

The chain is built from TRBV10-3 and TRBJ2-2; 9 positions match TRBD1. Per germline, CDR1 ENHRY and CDR2 SYGVKD. The CDR3 is 14 amino acids. V shed 11 bases and J 5 bases; nucleotides not matched to a gene: 9. Here the CDR3 reads CAAMAGQGTGELFF. Here the CDR3 DNA reads TGTGCCGCCATGGCGGGACAGGGTACCGGGGAGCTGTTTTTT.

Regarding this clone: Distinct nucleotide sequences in the sample also encode this CDR3. This rearrangement joins TRBV27 to TRBJ1-2; tentatively, D is TRBD1 (5 bases). The CDR3 has 13 amino acids. The germline V gene has CDR1 MNHEY and CDR2 SMNVEV (reference sequence). The V gene lost 2 bases and the J gene lost 5 bases, with 9 bases spanning the gap. The CDR3 DNA sequence: TGTGCCAGCAGTTTACGGGGGGGTTATGGCTACACCTTC. This sequence encodes CASSLRGGYGYTF.